These 26 T cell receptor beta chains share one sample of origin, sequenced in a study of blood T cell repertoires in COVID-19. TCRdb keeps only in-frame clones here, not all; method: immunoSEQ multiplex PCR. The sample holds tens of thousands of clones, over 75% seen once. The specimen was peripheral blood. Source of these receptors: a man at least 80 years old with acute or convalescent COVID-19.

Notes on this clone: Within the sample, other DNA sequences also encode this same CDR3. The genes are TRBV6-5 and TRBJ1-1, with D perhaps matching TRBD1 (5 bases). The length of the CDR3 is 11 residues. The germline CDR1 and CDR2 sequences are MNHEY and SVGAGI. Trimming took off 7 bases at V and 4 bases at J, with 7 bases between the two ends. CDR3 DNA: TGTGCCAGCACGGGGGGCACTGAAGCTTTCTTT. Translating it yields CASTGGTEAFF.

The V call is TRBV4-1, the J call TRBJ1-5; 12 bases match TRBD1. The V segment lost 6 bases and the J segment 4 bases; nucleotides outside the gene matches: 4. From germline, CDR1 is MGHRA and CDR2 YSYEKL. The CDR3 contains 15 residues. The CDR3 bases are TGCGCCAGCAGTAGGGACAGGGGGCGTAATCAGCCCCAGCATTTT. Translating gives CASSRDRGRNQPQHF.

The chain is built from TRBV3-1 (or the pseudogene TRBV3-2) and TRBJ1-5, with 7 bases fitting TRBD1. Germline lookup yields CDR1 LGHDT and CDR2 YNNKEL (reference sequence). The V gene end was trimmed by 1 base and the J gene end by 6 bases; junction bases not matched to a gene: 9. CDR3 length: 16 residues. This CDR3 is CASSQGVRGLGQPQHF. In DNA form, the CDR3 reads TGTGCCAGCAGCCAAGGTGTAAGGGGGCTGGGTCAGCCCCAGCATTTT.

The chain recombines TRBV15 with TRBJ1-5; 7 bases fit TRBD1. Looked up from germline, CDR1 is LNHNV and CDR2 is YYDKDF (reference sequence). This CDR3 comprises 14 residues. J was trimmed by 2 bases and V by 5 bases; bases with no gene match: 3. CDR3 sequence: CATSGTGGNQPQHF. In DNA, the CDR3 is TGTGCCACCAGCGGTACAGGGGGCAATCAGCCCCAGCATTTT. The full variable domain, its missing parts supplied by reference TRBV15 and TRBJ1-5, is DAMVIQNPRYQVTQFGKPVTLSCSQTLNHNVMYWYQQKSSQAPKLLFHYYDKDFNNEADTPDNFQSRRPNTSFCFLDIRSPGLGDTAMYLCATSGTGGNQPQHFGDGTRLSIL.

The chain couples TRBV14 to TRBJ2-5; 8 positions match TRBD2. From germline, CDR1 is SGHDN and CDR2 FVKESK. Trimming cost V 6 bases and J 5 bases; bases outside gene matches: 11. CDR3 size: 15 residues. The CDR3 spells CASSLRGGSFETQYF. Here the CDR3 DNA reads TGTGCCAGCAGTCTACGGGGGGGCTCTTTTGAGACCCAGTACTTC.

This clone was seen only a few times. DNA of the CDR3: TGTGCCAGCAGCTTAGAATCGGGGAACACTGAAGCTTTCTTT. Encoded protein: CASSLESGNTEAFF. The chain carries TRBV7-2 and TRBJ1-1; no firm D call. Germline V lookup: CDR1 SGHTA, CDR2 FQGNSA. Trimming left V 1 base short and J 1 base short, with 7 bases between. The CDR3 has 14 amino acids.

This clone was seen a single time. The V call is TRBV19, the J call TRBJ2-2; 9 bases line up with TRBD1. The CDR3 is made up of 16 amino acids. The V gene's germline CDR1 is LNHDA and CDR2 SQIVND (reference sequence). V lost 1 base and J lost 7; bases outside the gene matches: 7. CDR3 nucleotides: TGTGCCAGTAGTATAGCCCCACAGGGGGCACGCGGGGAGCTGTTTTTT. It encodes CASSIAPQGARGELFF. The whole variable domain, remainder taken from reference TRBV19 and TRBJ2-2, is DGGITQSPKYLFRKEGQNVTLSCEQNLNHDAMYWYRQDPGQGLRLIYYSQIVNDFQKGDIAEGYSVSREKKESFPLTVTSAQKNPTAFYLCASSIAPQGARGELFFGEGSRLTVL.

The CDR3 sequence is CASSLPLADRTEQYF. As DNA, the CDR3 is TGTGCCAGCAGCTTGCCTCTAGCGGATCGTACAGAGCAGTACTTC. This chain joins TRBV5-4 and TRBJ2-7; 7 bases fit TRBD2. Germline CDR1 SGHNT, CDR2 YYREEE (reference sequence). V shed 1 base and J 7 bases; nucleotides not matched to a gene: 11. The CDR3 is made up of 15 amino acids.

CDR3 amino acids: CASSPDSPNTEAFF. In DNA, the CDR3 is TGTGCCAGCAGCCCGGACAGTCCAAACACTGAAGCTTTCTTT. The rearrangement uses TRBV7-8 and TRBJ1-1; weak D call: TRBD1 (6 bases). Trimming took off 5 bases at V and 2 bases at J, with 12 bases between the two ends. From germline, CDR1 is SGHVS and CDR2 FQNEAQ. The CDR3 covers 14 residues.

The rearrangement uses TRBV5-8 and TRBJ2-7; 9 bases map to TRBD1. The CDR3 has 17 amino acids. CDR1 is SGHTS and CDR2 is YDEGEE in the germline V gene. With 4 bases clipped from V and 1 base from J, the junction kept 12 bases outside the gene matches. The DNA for the CDR3 is TGTGCCAGCAGCGGGCACAGGGGGCGGACAGCGTCCTACGAGCAGTACTTC. Its translation: CASSGHRGRTASYEQYF.

This chain links TRBV28 with TRBJ1-1, with D perhaps matching TRBD1 (5 bases). CDR1 is MDHEN, CDR2 SYDVKM, per germline. V was clipped by 5 bases and J by 4 bases, with 14 bases between them. The CDR3 sequence is 14 residues long. CDR3 in amino acids: CASSLEGTATEAFF. In nucleotides, the CDR3 is TGTGCCAGCAGTCTGGAGGGGACCGCCACTGAAGCTTTCTTT.

The rearrangement links TRBV5-4 to TRBJ1-2, with TRBD1 matching over 7 bases. V shed 4 bases and J 5 bases; nucleotides not matched to a gene: 5. Germline lookup yields CDR1 SGHNT and CDR2 YYREEE (reference sequence). CDR3 size: 13 residues. Here the CDR3 reads CASSHPTGYGYTF. The CDR3 nucleotides read TGTGCCAGCAGCCACCCGACAGGGTATGGCTACACCTTC.

This clone appeared a single time. This chain joins TRBV12-3 or TRBV12-4 and TRBJ1-1; D unresolved. The CDR3 runs to 13 residues. Trimming left V 6 bases short and J 1 base short, with 9 bases between. The CDR3 loop reads CASRRGTNTEAFF. In DNA form, the CDR3 reads TGTGCCAGCAGACGGGGTACGAACACTGAAGCTTTCTTT.

As to this clone: Other DNA sequences in this sample translate to the same CDR3. The CDR3 sequence: CASRRTGATYEQYF. The CDR3 DNA reads as TGTGCCAGCAGACGGACAGGGGCAACCTACGAGCAGTACTTC. The rearrangement joins TRBV6-5 to TRBJ2-7; 9 nucleotides align to TRBD1. The CDR3 is made up of 14 amino acids. Germline V lookup: CDR1 MNHEY, CDR2 SVGAGI. V dropped 6 bases and J dropped 2; count of bases not matched to a gene: 5.

V gene TRBV5-6 combines with J gene TRBJ1-2; D gene ambiguous. This CDR3 has 15 amino acids. The V gene's germline CDR1 is SGHDT and CDR2 YYEEEE. Trimming cost V 1 base and J 2 bases, with 12 bases left between them. In DNA form, the CDR3 reads TGTGCCAGCAGCTTGTCGGGAGGTCGGAACTATGGCTACACCTTC. Amino acids: CASSLSGGRNYGYTF.

This sequence joins TRBV19 and TRBJ2-3; TRBD1 agrees at 10 bases. This CDR3 has 16 amino acids. V was pared by 1 base and J by 3 bases, with 4 bases of the junction left unmatched. From germline, CDR1 is LNHDA and CDR2 SQIVND (reference sequence). Here the CDR3 reads CASSIVGTGVTDTQYF. The CDR3 DNA is TGTGCCAGTAGTATAGTGGGGACAGGGGTAACAGATACGCAGTATTTT.

V gene TRBV3-1 (or the pseudogene TRBV3-2) combines with J gene TRBJ2-3; 15 bases line up with TRBD2. Germline assignment: CDR1 LGHDT and CDR2 YNNKEL (reference sequence). CDR3 length: 16 amino acids. V was clipped by 4 bases and J by 4 bases; unmatched bases: 3. CDR3 bases: TGTGCCAGCAGCCTAGGGACTAGCGGGGGGTCAGATACGCAGTATTTT. Translated, it gives CASSLGTSGGSDTQYF.

This clone was recorded only once. The CDR3 sequence: CASSLGPGLAGGTQYF. The CDR3 nucleotides are TGTGCCAGCAGCTTAGGCCCCGGACTAGCGGGGGGTACGCAGTATTTT. The rearrangement joins TRBV13 to TRBJ2-3; 14 positions agree with TRBD2. The ends lost 0 bases at V and 8 bases at J; junction bases unmatched: 4. This CDR3 spans 16 amino acids. Germline assignment: CDR1 PRHDT and CDR2 FYEKMQ (reference sequence).

The chain is built from TRBV7-6 and TRBJ2-2, with TRBD2 matching 8 bases. Germline CDR1 SGHVS, CDR2 FNYEAQ. The junction had 8 bases not matched to a gene; V was cut back by 5 bases and J by 0 bases. The CDR3 covers 17 residues. This chain's CDR3 is CASSPRAGASNTGELFF. CDR3 nucleotides: TGTGCCAGCAGCCCCAGAGCGGGGGCCTCGAACACCGGGGAGCTGTTTTTT.

This chain connects TRBV6-1 to TRBJ1-2, with 8 bases aligning to TRBD1. CDR3 size: 15 residues. Germline-derived CDR1 and CDR2 are MNHNS and SASEGT. V shed 2 bases and J 8 bases; nucleotides not matched to a gene: 10. The CDR3 is CASSERTGGSLGYTF. In DNA, the CDR3 is TGTGCCAGCAGTGAACGAACAGGGGGATCTCTCGGCTACACCTTC.

This rearrangement joins TRBV11-2 to TRBJ1-2, with D possibly matching TRBD1 (5 bases). Between the trimmed V and J ends, which lost 3 bases and 7 bases, there was a span of 12 bases. Per germline, CDR1 SGHAT and CDR2 FQNNGV. CDR3 length: 13 residues. The CDR3 loop reads CASSFQGEGGYTF. The DNA of the CDR3 is TGTGCCAGCAGCTTTCAAGGGGAAGGTGGCTACACCTTC.

The chain employs TRBV10-2 and TRBJ2-7, with 7 bases that match TRBD2. V trimming: 8 bases; J trimming: 5 bases; junction bases outside the gene matches: 9. Germline-derived CDR1 and CDR2 are WSHSY and SAAADI. The CDR3 totals 13 residues. The CDR3 loop reads CASGPSRGDEQYF. CDR3 DNA sequence: TGCGCCAGCGGACCCTCCCGGGGGGACGAGCAGTACTTC.

The chain employs TRBV9 and TRBJ1-3, with no clear D. The CDR3 is 15 amino acids. V lost 3 bases, J lost 3 bases, and 13 bases lay in between. CDR1 and CDR2 from the germline V gene are SGDLS and YYNGEE. The CDR3 reads CASSAGRELGNTIYF. The CDR3 DNA reads as TGTGCCAGCAGCGCCGGGAGGGAACTTGGAAACACCATATATTTT. Looking up the rest from reference TRBV9 and TRBJ1-3 gives the full variable domain: DSGVTQTPKHLITATGQRVTLRCSPRSGDLSVYWYQQSLDQGLQFLIQYYNGEERAKGNILERFSAQQFPDLHSELNLSSLELGDSALYFCASSAGRELGNTIYFGEGSWLTVV.

This sequence joins TRBV2 and TRBJ1-1; D perhaps matches TRBD1 (5 bases). The CDR3 runs 11 residues. From germline, CDR1 is SNHLY and CDR2 FYNNEI. The ends were cut back, 2 bases at V and 8 bases at J, with 6 bases in the middle. CDR3 coding DNA: TGTGCCAGCAGTGAACACAGGGAAGCTTTCTTT. The encoded protein is CASSEHREAFF.

The chain is built from TRBV9 and TRBJ2-5; D is undetermined. V gave up 3 bases and J gave up 5 bases, with 11 bases separating them. This CDR3 region has 13 residues. Germline assignment: CDR1 SGDLS and CDR2 YYNGEE. The CDR3 loop is CASSAASRETQYF. The CDR3 DNA follows: TGTGCCAGCAGCGCCGCCTCTCGGGAGACCCAGTACTTC.

The chain recombines TRBV7-8 with TRBJ2-1; TRBD2 matches at 8 bases. The V gene end was trimmed by 8 bases and the J gene end by 2 bases; junction bases not matched to a gene: 5. The CDR3 contains 14 residues. Germline CDR1 is SGHVS and CDR2 is FQNEAQ. CDR3 protein: CASGRRGAYNEQFF. The CDR3 DNA reads as TGTGCCAGCGGCCGGCGGGGGGCCTACAATGAGCAGTTCTTC.